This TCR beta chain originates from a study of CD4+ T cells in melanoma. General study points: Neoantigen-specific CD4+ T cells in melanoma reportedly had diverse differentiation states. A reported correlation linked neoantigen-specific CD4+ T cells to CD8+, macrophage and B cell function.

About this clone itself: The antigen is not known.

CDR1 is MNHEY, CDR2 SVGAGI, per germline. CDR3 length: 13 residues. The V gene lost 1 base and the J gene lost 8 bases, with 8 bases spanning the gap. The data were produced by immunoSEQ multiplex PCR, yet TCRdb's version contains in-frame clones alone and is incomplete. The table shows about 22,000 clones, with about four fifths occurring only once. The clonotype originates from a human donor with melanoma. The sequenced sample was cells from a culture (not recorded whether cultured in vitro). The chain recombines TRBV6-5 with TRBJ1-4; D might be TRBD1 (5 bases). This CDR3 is CASSYWDGEKLFF. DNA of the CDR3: TGTGCCAGCAGTTACTGGGACGGCGAAAAACTGTTTTTT.